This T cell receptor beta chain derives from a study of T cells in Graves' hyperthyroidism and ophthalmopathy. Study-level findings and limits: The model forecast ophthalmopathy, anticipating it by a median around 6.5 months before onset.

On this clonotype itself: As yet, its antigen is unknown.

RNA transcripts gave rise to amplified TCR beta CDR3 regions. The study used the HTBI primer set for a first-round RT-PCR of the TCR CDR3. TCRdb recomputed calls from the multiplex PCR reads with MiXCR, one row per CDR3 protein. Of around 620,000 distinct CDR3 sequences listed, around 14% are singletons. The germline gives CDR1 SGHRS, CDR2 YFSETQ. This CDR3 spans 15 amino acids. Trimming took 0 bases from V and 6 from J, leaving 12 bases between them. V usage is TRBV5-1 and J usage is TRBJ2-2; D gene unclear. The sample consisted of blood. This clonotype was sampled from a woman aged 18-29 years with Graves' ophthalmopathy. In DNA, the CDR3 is TGCGCCAGCAGCTTGGGTTCGGGTGCGGCCGGGGAGCTGTTTTTT. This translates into CASSLGSGAAGELFF. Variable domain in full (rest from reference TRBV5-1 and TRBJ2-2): KAGVTQTPRYLIKTRGQQVTLSCSPISGHRSVSWYQQTPGQGLQFLFEYFSETQRNKGNFPGRFSGRQFSNSRSEMNVSTLELGDSALYLCASSLGSGAAGELFFGEGSRLTVL.